This T cell receptor beta chain was documented in a study of shared clonotypes between healthy human individuals. As for the study in general: Participating donors consisted of two women and a few men aged 18 to 49.

The CDR3 consists of 13 residues. Germline values: CDR1 SEHNR, CDR2 FQNEAQ (reference sequence). Trimming removed 10 bases at V and 3 bases at J, with 15 bases between. Bulk PBMC genomic DNA spanned ten immunoSEQ deep plates. Original processing notes: Filtering differed because ImmunoSEQ produced junction-only sequences that carried no quality scores. The repertoire was sequenced with immunoSEQ multiplex PCR; TCRdb's copy has only in-frame clones and lacks some. That table furnishes V, J and clone size, whereas the DNA furnished D and trimming. The table shows 450,000 to 600,000 clones, with less than 80% occurring only once.

This chain joins TRBV7-9 and TRBJ1-1, with a tentative D call TRBD1 (5 bases). The specimen was PBMCs. The TCR was taken from a woman aged 40 to 55 in good health. Some clones in this sample may be carry-over from other donors' samples. CDR3 in amino acids: CATGVRGDTEAFF. Written as DNA, the CDR3 is TGTGCCACCGGGGTTCGAGGGGACACTGAAGCTTTCTTT.